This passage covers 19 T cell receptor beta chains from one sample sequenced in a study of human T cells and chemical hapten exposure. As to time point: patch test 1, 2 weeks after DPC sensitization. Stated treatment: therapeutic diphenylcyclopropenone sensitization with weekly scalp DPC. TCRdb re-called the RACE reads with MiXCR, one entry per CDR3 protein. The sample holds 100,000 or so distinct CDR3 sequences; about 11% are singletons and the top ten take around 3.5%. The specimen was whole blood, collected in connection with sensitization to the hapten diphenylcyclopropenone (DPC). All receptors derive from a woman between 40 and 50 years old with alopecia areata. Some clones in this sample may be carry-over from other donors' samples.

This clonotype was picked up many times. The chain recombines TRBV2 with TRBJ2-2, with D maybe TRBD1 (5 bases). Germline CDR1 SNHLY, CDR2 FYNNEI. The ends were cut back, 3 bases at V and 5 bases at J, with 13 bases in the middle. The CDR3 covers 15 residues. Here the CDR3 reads CASSEGRARTGELFF. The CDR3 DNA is TGTGCCAGCAGTGAGGGCAGGGCGAGGACCGGGGAGCTGTTTTTT.

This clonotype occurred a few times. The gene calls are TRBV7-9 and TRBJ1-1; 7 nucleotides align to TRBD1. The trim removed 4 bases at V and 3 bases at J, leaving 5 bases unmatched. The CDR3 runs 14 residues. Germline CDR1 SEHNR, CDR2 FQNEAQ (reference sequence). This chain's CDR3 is CASSSYQGDTEAFF. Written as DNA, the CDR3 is TGTGCCAGCAGCTCATATCAGGGGGACACTGAAGCTTTCTTT.

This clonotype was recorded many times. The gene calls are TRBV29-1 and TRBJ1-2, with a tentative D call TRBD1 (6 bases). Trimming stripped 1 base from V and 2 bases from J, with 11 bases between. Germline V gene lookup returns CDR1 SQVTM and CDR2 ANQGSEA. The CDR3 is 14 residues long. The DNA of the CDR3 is TGCAGCGTTGAAGGCGCAGGGGCCAACTATGGCTACACCTTC. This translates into CSVEGAGANYGYTF. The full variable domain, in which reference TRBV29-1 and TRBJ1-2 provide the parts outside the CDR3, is SAVISQKPSRDICQRGTSLTIQCQVDSQVTMMFWYRQQPGQSLTLIATANQGSEATYESGFVIDKFPISRPNLTFSTLTVSNMSPEDSSIYLCSVEGAGANYGYTFGSGTRLTVV.

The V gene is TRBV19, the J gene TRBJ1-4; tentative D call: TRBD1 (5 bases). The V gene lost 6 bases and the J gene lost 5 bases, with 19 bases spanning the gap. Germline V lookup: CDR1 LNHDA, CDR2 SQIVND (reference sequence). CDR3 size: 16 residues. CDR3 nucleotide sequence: TGTGCCAGTAGATCGACTGCGGGACCAATAAATGAAAAACTGTTTTTT. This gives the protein CASRSTAGPINEKLFF.

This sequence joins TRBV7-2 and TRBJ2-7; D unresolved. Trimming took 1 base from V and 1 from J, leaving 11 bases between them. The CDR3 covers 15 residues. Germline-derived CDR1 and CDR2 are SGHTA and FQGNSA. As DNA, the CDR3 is TGTGCCAGCAGCTTAGAGTCATATTTATCCTACGAGCAGTACTTC. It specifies CASSLESYLSYEQYF. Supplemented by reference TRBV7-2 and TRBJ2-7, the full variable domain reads GAGVSQSPSNKVTEKGKDVELRCDPISGHTALYWYRQSLGQGLEFLIYFQGNSAPDKSGLPSDRFSAERTGGSVSTLTIQRTQQEDSAVYLCASSLESYLSYEQYFGPGTRLTVT.

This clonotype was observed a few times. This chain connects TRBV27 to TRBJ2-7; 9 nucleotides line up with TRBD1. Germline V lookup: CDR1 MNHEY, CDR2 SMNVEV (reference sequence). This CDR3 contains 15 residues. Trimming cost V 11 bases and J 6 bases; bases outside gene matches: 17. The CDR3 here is CAPTPRMGQGCEQYF. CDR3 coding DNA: TGTGCCCCGACCCCGCGAATGGGACAGGGTTGCGAGCAGTACTTC.

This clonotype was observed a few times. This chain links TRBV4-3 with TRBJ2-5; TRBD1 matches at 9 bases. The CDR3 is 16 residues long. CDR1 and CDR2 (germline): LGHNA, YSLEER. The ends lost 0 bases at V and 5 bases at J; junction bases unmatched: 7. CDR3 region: CASSQEHRGLAETQYF. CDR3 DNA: TGCGCCAGCAGCCAAGAACACAGGGGGCTGGCGGAGACCCAGTACTTC.

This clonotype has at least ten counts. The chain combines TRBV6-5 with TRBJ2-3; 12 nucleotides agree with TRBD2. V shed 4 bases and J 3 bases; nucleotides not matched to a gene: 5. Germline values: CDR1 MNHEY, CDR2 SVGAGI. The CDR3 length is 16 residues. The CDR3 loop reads CASSSSSGGATDTQYF. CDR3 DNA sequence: TGTGCCAGCAGTTCCTCTAGCGGGGGGGCTACAGATACGCAGTATTTT.

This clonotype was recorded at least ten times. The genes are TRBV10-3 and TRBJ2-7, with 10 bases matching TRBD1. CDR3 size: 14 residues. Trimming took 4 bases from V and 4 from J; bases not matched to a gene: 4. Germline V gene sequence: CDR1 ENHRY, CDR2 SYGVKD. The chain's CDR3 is CAISGGTGVYEQYF. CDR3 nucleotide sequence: TGTGCCATCAGTGGCGGGACAGGGGTGTACGAGCAGTACTTC.

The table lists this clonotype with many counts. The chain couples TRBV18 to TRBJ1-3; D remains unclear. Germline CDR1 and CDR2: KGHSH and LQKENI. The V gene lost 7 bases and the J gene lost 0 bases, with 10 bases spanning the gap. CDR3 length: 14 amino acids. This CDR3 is CASCRDNSGNTIYF. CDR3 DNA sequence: TGTGCCAGCTGCAGAGACAACTCTGGAAACACCATATATTTT.

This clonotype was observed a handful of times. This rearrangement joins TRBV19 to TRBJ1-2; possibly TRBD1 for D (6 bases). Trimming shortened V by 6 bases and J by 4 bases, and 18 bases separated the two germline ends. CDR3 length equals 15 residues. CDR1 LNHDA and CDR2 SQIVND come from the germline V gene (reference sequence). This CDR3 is CASSRGGGRPYGYTF. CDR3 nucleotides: TGTGCCAGTAGCCGGGGGGGCGGACGCCCCTATGGCTACACCTTC. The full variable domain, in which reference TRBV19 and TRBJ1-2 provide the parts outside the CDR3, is DGGITQSPKYLFRKEGQNVTLSCEQNLNHDAMYWYRQDPGQGLRLIYYSQIVNDFQKGDIAEGYSVSREKKESFPLTVTSAQKNPTAFYLCASSRGGGRPYGYTFGSGTRLTVV.

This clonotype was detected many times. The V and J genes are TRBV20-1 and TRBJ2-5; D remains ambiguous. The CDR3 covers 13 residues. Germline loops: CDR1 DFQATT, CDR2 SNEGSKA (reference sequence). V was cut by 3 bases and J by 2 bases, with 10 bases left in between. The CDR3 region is CSASPGNQETQYF. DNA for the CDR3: TGCAGTGCTAGTCCTGGGAATCAAGAGACCCAGTACTTC.

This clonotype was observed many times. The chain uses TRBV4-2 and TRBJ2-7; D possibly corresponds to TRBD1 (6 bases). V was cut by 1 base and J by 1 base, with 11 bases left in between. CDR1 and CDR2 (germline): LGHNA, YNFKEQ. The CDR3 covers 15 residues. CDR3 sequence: CASSQAPGQSYEQYF. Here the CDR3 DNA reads TGTGCCAGCAGCCAAGCCCCCGGACAGTCCTACGAGCAGTACTTC.

The CDR3 reads CASSSVNTGELFF. The CDR3 nucleotides read TGTGCCAGCAGCTCGGTTAACACCGGGGAGCTGTTTTTT. The chain couples TRBV11-2 to TRBJ2-2; no clear D. This CDR3 comprises 13 residues. Looked up from germline, CDR1 is SGHAT and CDR2 is FQNNGV. The V end was cut by 4 bases, the J end by 2 bases, with 5 bases between.

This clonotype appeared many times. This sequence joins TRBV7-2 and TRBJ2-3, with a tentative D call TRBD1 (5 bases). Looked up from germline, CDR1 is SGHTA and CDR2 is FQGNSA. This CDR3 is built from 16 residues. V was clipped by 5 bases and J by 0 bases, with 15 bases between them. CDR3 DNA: TGTGCCAGCAGCCTGCTTGGGGCAGATAGCACAGATACGCAGTATTTT. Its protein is CASSLLGADSTDTQYF. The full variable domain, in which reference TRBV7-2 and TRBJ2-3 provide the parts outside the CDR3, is GAGVSQSPSNKVTEKGKDVELRCDPISGHTALYWYRQSLGQGLEFLIYFQGNSAPDKSGLPSDRFSAERTGGSVSTLTIQRTQQEDSAVYLCASSLLGADSTDTQYFGPGTRLTVL.

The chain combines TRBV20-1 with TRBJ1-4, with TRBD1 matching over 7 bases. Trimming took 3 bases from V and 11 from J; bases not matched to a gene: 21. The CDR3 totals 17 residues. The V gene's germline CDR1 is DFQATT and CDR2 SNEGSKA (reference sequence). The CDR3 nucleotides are TGCAGTGCTAGCCTTTGGTTCCGGGACAGTGTGATGGACAAACTGTTTTTT. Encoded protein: CSASLWFRDSVMDKLFF.

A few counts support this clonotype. CDR3 in DNA: TGCAGCGTTCGGACTAGCGGGACCTACGAGCAGTACTTC. This encodes CSVRTSGTYEQYF. The V call is TRBV29-1, the J call TRBJ2-7; 12 positions agree with TRBD2. Germline lookup yields CDR1 SQVTM and CDR2 ANQGSEA. There are 13 residues in the CDR3. V lost 5 bases and J lost 2; bases outside the gene matches: 1.

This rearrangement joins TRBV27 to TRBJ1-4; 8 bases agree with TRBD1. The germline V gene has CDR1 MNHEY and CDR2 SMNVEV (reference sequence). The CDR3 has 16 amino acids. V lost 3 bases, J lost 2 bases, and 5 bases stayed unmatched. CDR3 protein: CASSFPDRATNEKLFF. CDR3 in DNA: TGTGCCAGCAGTTTTCCGGACAGGGCTACTAATGAAAAACTGTTTTTT. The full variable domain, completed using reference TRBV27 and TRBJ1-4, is EAQVTQNPRYLITVTGKKLTVTCSQNMNHEYMSWYRQDPGLGLRQIYYSMNVEVTDKGDVPEGYKVSRKEKRNFPLILESPSPNQTSLYFCASSFPDRATNEKLFFGSGTQLSVL.

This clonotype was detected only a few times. CDR3 sequence (DNA): TGTGCCAGCAGTCGATTGAAGCAGGGCACAGATACGCAGTATTTT. It encodes CASSRLKQGTDTQYF. V is TRBV28 and J is TRBJ2-3; D unresolved. Germline loops: CDR1 MDHEN, CDR2 SYDVKM. The CDR3 is 15 amino acids. The V and J ends lost 5 bases and 1 base respectively, with 13 bases between them. The full variable domain, completed using reference TRBV28 and TRBJ2-3, is DVKVTQSSRYLVKRTGEKVFLECVQDMDHENMFWYRQDPGLGLRLIYFSYDVKMKEKGDIPEGYSVSREKKERFSLILESASTNQTSMYLCASSRLKQGTDTQYFGPGTRLTVL.